A selection of T cell receptor beta chains follows, all from one sample in a study of cytomegalovirus exposure and HLA in healthy donors. TCRdb keeps only in-frame clones here, not all; method: immunoSEQ multiplex PCR. Among some 200,000 clones listed, approximately 70% were seen once. The sequenced sample consisted of PBMCs. These receptors were obtained from a middle-aged man in good health and CMV-seropositive. Both conserved end residues are part of each CDR3. The order of the fields is clone size, J gene, D gene, CDR3 length, V gene, CDR3 protein, CDR3 DNA. The D gene is left open where the match is weak. Some rows have no size entry. The others give once, few or many, or a class for an expanded clone.

clone size: few
J gene: TRBJ1-5
D gene: .
CDR3 length: 15
V gene: TRBV19
CDR3 protein: CASRIGRESHQPQHF
CDR3 DNA: TGTGCCAGTAGAATCGGACGGGAGTCTCATCAGCCCCAGCATTTT

clone size: .
J gene: TRBJ2-3
D gene: TRBD1
CDR3 length: 15
V gene: TRBV5-1
CDR3 protein: CASSLRQGNTDTQYF
CDR3 DNA: TGCGCCAGCAGCTTAAGACAGGGTAACACAGATACGCAGTATTTT

clone size: .
J gene: TRBJ2-4
D gene: .
CDR3 length: 16
V gene: TRBV5-6
CDR3 protein: CASSPGAEGAGYIQYF
CDR3 DNA: TGTGCCAGCAGCCCCGGGGCGGAGGGGGCCGGGTACATTCAGTACTTC

clone size: .
J gene: TRBJ1-3
D gene: TRBD1
CDR3 length: 14
V gene: TRBV27
CDR3 protein: CASSQGAAGNTIYF
CDR3 DNA: TGTGCCAGCAGCCAGGGGGCTGCTGGAAACACCATATATTTT

clone size: .
J gene: TRBJ2-7
D gene: TRBD1
CDR3 length: 16
V gene: TRBV4-1
CDR3 protein: CASTADEGQGPYEQYF
CDR3 DNA: TGCGCCAGTACCGCGGATGAGGGACAGGGGCCCTACGAGCAGTACTTC

clone size: .
J gene: TRBJ1-5
D gene: TRBD1
CDR3 length: 14
V gene: TRBV19
CDR3 protein: CASSIGQGEQPQHF
CDR3 DNA: TGTGCCAGTAGTATAGGGCAGGGGGAACAGCCCCAGCATTTT

clone size: few
J gene: TRBJ1-5
D gene: .
CDR3 length: 14
V gene: TRBV15
CDR3 protein: CATSGDGGNQPQHF
CDR3 DNA: TGTGCCACCAGCGGGGATGGAGGAAATCAGCCCCAGCATTTT

clone size: few
J gene: TRBJ2-3
D gene: .
CDR3 length: 11
V gene: TRBV6-5
CDR3 protein: CASGLVDTQYF
CDR3 DNA: TGTGCCAGTGGCCTTGTGGATACGCAGTATTTT

clone size: .
J gene: TRBJ1-6
D gene: .
CDR3 length: 14
V gene: TRBV2
CDR3 protein: CASIQANSNSPLHF
CDR3 DNA: TGTGCCTCAATCCAGGCCAACTCAAATTCACCCCTCCACTTT

clone size: .
J gene: TRBJ2-3
D gene: .
CDR3 length: 13
V gene: TRBV29-1
CDR3 protein: CSVADPPGDTQYF
CDR3 DNA: TGCAGCGTTGCCGATCCACCGGGAGATACGCAGTATTTT

clone size: .
J gene: TRBJ2-5
D gene: TRBD1
CDR3 length: 14
V gene: TRBV28
CDR3 protein: CASRRTGVQETQYF
CDR3 DNA: TGTGCCAGCCGGCGGACAGGGGTACAAGAGACCCAGTACTTC

clone size: .
J gene: TRBJ1-2
D gene: .
CDR3 length: 14
V gene: TRBV7-9
CDR3 protein: CASSFLTGAPGYTF
CDR3 DNA: TGTGCCAGCAGTTTTCTTACTGGGGCTCCAGGCTACACCTTC

clone size: .
J gene: TRBJ1-4
D gene: TRBD1
CDR3 length: 14
V gene: TRBV9
CDR3 protein: CASSASTGDEKLFF
CDR3 DNA: TGTGCCAGCAGCGCCTCGACAGGGGATGAAAAACTGTTTTTT

clone size: .
J gene: TRBJ2-7
D gene: .
CDR3 length: 15
V gene: TRBV7-6
CDR3 protein: CASSPKADISYEQYF
CDR3 DNA: TGTGCCAGCAGCCCGAAGGCGGATATTTCCTACGAGCAGTACTTC

clone size: once
J gene: TRBJ1-1
D gene: .
CDR3 length: 15
V gene: TRBV15
CDR3 protein: CATSRPPGEGTEAFF
CDR3 DNA: TGTGCCACCAGCAGACCCCCGGGGGAAGGCACTGAAGCTTTCTTT

clone size: .
J gene: TRBJ2-7
D gene: TRBD1
CDR3 length: 14
V gene: TRBV7-9
CDR3 protein: CASSLGTGTDEQYF
CDR3 DNA: TGTGCCAGCAGCTTAGGGACAGGGACAGACGAGCAGTACTTC

clone size: once
J gene: TRBJ1-5
D gene: TRBD1
CDR3 length: 16
V gene: TRBV4-1
CDR3 protein: CASSQVTGVSNQPQHF
CDR3 DNA: TGCGCCAGCAGCCAAGTTACAGGGGTTAGCAATCAGCCCCAGCATTTT

clone size: .
J gene: TRBJ2-7
D gene: TRBD1
CDR3 length: 14
V gene: TRBV4-1
CDR3 protein: CASRPGQGIGEQYF
CDR3 DNA: TGCGCCAGCAGACCGGGACAGGGTATTGGGGAGCAGTACTTC

clone size: .
J gene: TRBJ1-1
D gene: TRBD1
CDR3 length: 15
V gene: TRBV18
CDR3 protein: CASSEWGQPNTEAFF
CDR3 DNA: TGTGCCAGCTCAGAATGGGGACAGCCGAACACTGAAGCTTTCTTT

clone size: .
J gene: TRBJ1-6
D gene: .
CDR3 length: 16
V gene: TRBV7-9
CDR3 protein: CASSPVIGGLGSPLHF
CDR3 DNA: TGTGCCAGCAGCCCTGTCATAGGGGGTCTTGGATCACCCCTCCACTTT

clone size: .
J gene: TRBJ2-3
D gene: .
CDR3 length: 13
V gene: TRBV19
CDR3 protein: CASSMGATDTQYF
CDR3 DNA: TGTGCCAGTAGTATGGGGGCCACAGATACGCAGTATTTT

clone size: .
J gene: TRBJ2-5
D gene: .
CDR3 length: 13
V gene: TRBV7-9
CDR3 protein: CASSVEAPETQYF
CDR3 DNA: TGTGCCAGCAGCGTCGAAGCCCCAGAGACCCAGTACTTC

clone size: .
J gene: TRBJ2-5
D gene: TRBD2
CDR3 length: 15
V gene: TRBV13
CDR3 protein: CASSFGLAGDQTQYF
CDR3 DNA: TGTGCCAGCAGCTTCGGACTAGCGGGGGACCAGACCCAGTACTTC

clone size: .
J gene: TRBJ2-6
D gene: .
CDR3 length: 15
V gene: TRBV6-1
CDR3 protein: CASSERGARANVLTF
CDR3 DNA: TGTGCCAGCAGTGAAAGGGGTGCTAGGGCCAACGTCCTGACTTTC

clone size: .
J gene: TRBJ1-6
D gene: .
CDR3 length: 14
V gene: TRBV28
CDR3 protein: CASSLGQGNSPLHF
CDR3 DNA: TGTGCCAGCAGTTTAGGGCAGGGGAATTCACCCCTCCACTTT

clone size: .
J gene: TRBJ2-3
D gene: TRBD2
CDR3 length: 18
V gene: TRBV7-2
CDR3 protein: CASSLASGGAVGTDTQYF
CDR3 DNA: TGTGCCAGCAGCTTAGCGTCGGGGGGGGCGGTGGGCACAGATACGCAGTATTTT

clone size: once
J gene: TRBJ2-7
D gene: .
CDR3 length: 13
V gene: TRBV6-1
CDR3 protein: CAITGKFSYEQYF
CDR3 DNA: TGTGCCATTACAGGGAAGTTCTCCTACGAGCAGTACTTC

clone size: .
J gene: TRBJ2-1
D gene: .
CDR3 length: 17
V gene: TRBV4-1
CDR3 protein: CASSQEGRVSSYNEQFF
CDR3 DNA: TGCGCCAGCAGCCAGGAAGGCAGGGTTAGCTCCTACAATGAGCAGTTCTTC

clone size: .
J gene: TRBJ2-7
D gene: TRBD1
CDR3 length: 14
V gene: TRBV7-9
CDR3 protein: CASSWAGGRDEQYF
CDR3 DNA: TGTGCCAGCAGCTGGGCAGGGGGCCGAGACGAGCAGTACTTC

clone size: .
J gene: TRBJ1-1
D gene: .
CDR3 length: 13
V gene: TRBV28
CDR3 protein: CASSTLMNTEAFF
CDR3 DNA: TGTGCCAGCTCTACCCTGATGAACACTGAAGCTTTCTTT

clone size: .
J gene: TRBJ2-5
D gene: TRBD1
CDR3 length: 15
V gene: TRBV15
CDR3 protein: CATSRPGQSKETQYF
CDR3 DNA: TGTGCCACCAGCAGACCGGGACAGTCAAAAGAGACCCAGTACTTC

clone size: few
J gene: TRBJ2-1
D gene: TRBD2
CDR3 length: 14
V gene: TRBV29-1
CDR3 protein: CSGLTSGGAWWQFF
CDR3 DNA: TGCAGCGGCCTAACTAGCGGGGGCGCGTGGTGGCAGTTCTTC

clone size: .
J gene: TRBJ1-2
D gene: .
CDR3 length: 14
V gene: TRBV4-1
CDR3 protein: CASSHLASSRGYTF
CDR3 DNA: TGCGCCAGCAGCCACCTTGCGTCTAGCCGTGGCTACACCTTC

clone size: .
J gene: TRBJ1-1
D gene: .
CDR3 length: 15
V gene: TRBV13
CDR3 protein: CASSLNRGKNTEAFF
CDR3 DNA: TGTGCCAGCAGCTTAAACCGGGGTAAGAACACTGAAGCTTTCTTT

clone size: .
J gene: TRBJ1-1
D gene: .
CDR3 length: 15
V gene: TRBV10-3
CDR3 protein: CAITDSVEVNTEAFF
CDR3 DNA: TGTGCCATCACCGACTCGGTGGAAGTGAACACTGAAGCTTTCTTT

clone size: few
J gene: TRBJ1-4
D gene: TRBD1
CDR3 length: 15
V gene: TRBV5-1
CDR3 protein: CASSTGTGGVEKLFF
CDR3 DNA: TGCGCCAGCAGCACAGGAACAGGGGGTGTTGAAAAACTGTTTTTT

clone size: .
J gene: TRBJ1-2
D gene: .
CDR3 length: 13
V gene: TRBV4-1
CDR3 protein: CASSQDSGFGYTF
CDR3 DNA: TGCGCCAGCAGCCAAGACTCGGGGTTTGGCTACACCTTC

clone size: .
J gene: TRBJ2-1
D gene: .
CDR3 length: 15
V gene: TRBV2
CDR3 protein: CASSEAYGAYNEQFF
CDR3 DNA: TGTGCCAGCAGTGAAGCTTACGGAGCCTACAATGAGCAGTTCTTC

clone size: few
J gene: TRBJ2-2
D gene: TRBD1
CDR3 length: 15
V gene: TRBV6-4
CDR3 protein: CASRLTGFSTGELFF
CDR3 DNA: TGTGCCAGCAGGTTGACAGGGTTCAGCACCGGGGAGCTGTTTTTT

clone size: .
J gene: TRBJ2-7
D gene: .
CDR3 length: 14
V gene: TRBV19
CDR3 protein: CASSIYDRSYEQYF
CDR3 DNA: TGTGCCAGTAGTATTTATGACAGGTCCTACGAGCAGTACTTC

clone size: few
J gene: TRBJ2-7
D gene: TRBD1
CDR3 length: 16
V gene: TRBV7-2
CDR3 protein: CASSLDRGRSGSEQYF
CDR3 DNA: TGTGCCAGCAGCTTAGACAGGGGGCGTTCGGGGTCCGAGCAGTACTTC

clone size: few
J gene: TRBJ1-2
D gene: TRBD1
CDR3 length: 14
V gene: TRBV5-1
CDR3 protein: CASSLGQGYYGYTF
CDR3 DNA: TGCGCCAGCAGCTTGGGACAGGGCTACTATGGCTACACCTTC

clone size: .
J gene: TRBJ1-2
D gene: TRBD1
CDR3 length: 15
V gene: TRBV5-1
CDR3 protein: CASSADRGSYYGYTF
CDR3 DNA: TGCGCCAGCAGCGCGGACAGGGGGAGTTACTATGGCTACACCTTC

clone size: .
J gene: TRBJ2-7
D gene: .
CDR3 length: 15
V gene: TRBV6-5
CDR3 protein: CASSPSGPTVYEQYF
CDR3 DNA: TGTGCCAGCAGCCCCTCAGGGCCAACCGTCTACGAGCAGTACTTC

clone size: .
J gene: TRBJ2-7
D gene: .
CDR3 length: 12
V gene: TRBV6-1
CDR3 protein: CASSKTEVEQYF
CDR3 DNA: TGTGCCAGCAGTAAGACAGAGGTCGAGCAGTACTTC

clone size: .
J gene: TRBJ1-5
D gene: TRBD1
CDR3 length: 15
V gene: TRBV10-3
CDR3 protein: CATVGQTGVNQPQHF
CDR3 DNA: TGTGCCACCGTGGGGCAGACAGGGGTTAATCAGCCCCAGCATTTT

clone size: .
J gene: TRBJ1-4
D gene: TRBD1
CDR3 length: 18
V gene: TRBV27
CDR3 protein: CASRLRVSGGQVTEKLFF
CDR3 DNA: TGTGCCAGCAGGTTAAGGGTTTCAGGGGGACAGGTCACTGAAAAACTGTTTTTT

clone size: .
J gene: TRBJ2-4
D gene: TRBD1
CDR3 length: 15
V gene: TRBV4-1
CDR3 protein: CASSQGGTGWNIQYF
CDR3 DNA: TGCGCCAGCAGCCAAGGGGGGACAGGGTGGAACATTCAGTACTTC

clone size: .
J gene: TRBJ2-3
D gene: .
CDR3 length: 15
V gene: TRBV27
CDR3 protein: CASTHLGGVTDTQYF
CDR3 DNA: TGTGCCAGCACCCATTTGGGCGGGGTCACAGATACGCAGTATTTT

clone size: .
J gene: TRBJ1-3
D gene: .
CDR3 length: 12
V gene: TRBV28
CDR3 protein: CASEDRKDTIYF
CDR3 DNA: TGTGCCAGCGAAGACAGGAAGGACACCATATATTTT

clone size: .
J gene: TRBJ2-7
D gene: .
CDR3 length: 17
V gene: TRBV5-6
CDR3 protein: CASSSRSSGVSPYEQYF
CDR3 DNA: TGTGCCAGCAGCTCCAGGTCGTCGGGGGTCAGTCCCTACGAGCAGTACTTC